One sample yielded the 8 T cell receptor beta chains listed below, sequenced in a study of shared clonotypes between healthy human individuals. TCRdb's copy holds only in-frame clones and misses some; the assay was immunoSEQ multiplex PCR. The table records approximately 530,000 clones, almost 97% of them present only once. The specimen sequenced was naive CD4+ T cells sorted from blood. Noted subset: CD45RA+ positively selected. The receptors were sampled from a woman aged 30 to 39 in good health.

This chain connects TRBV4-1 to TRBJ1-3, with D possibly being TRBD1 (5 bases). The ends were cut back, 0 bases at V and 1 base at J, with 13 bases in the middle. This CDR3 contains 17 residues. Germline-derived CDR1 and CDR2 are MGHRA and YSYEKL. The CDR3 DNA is TGCGCCAGCAGCCAAGAGGGACTGAGGGGATCTGGAAACACCATATATTTT. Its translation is CASSQEGLRGSGNTIYF.

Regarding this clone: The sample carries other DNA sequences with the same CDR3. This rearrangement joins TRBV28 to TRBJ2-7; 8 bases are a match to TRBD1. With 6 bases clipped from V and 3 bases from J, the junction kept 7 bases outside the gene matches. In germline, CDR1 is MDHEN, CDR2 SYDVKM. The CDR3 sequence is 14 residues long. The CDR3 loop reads CASRSTGGSYEQYF. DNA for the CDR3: TGTGCCAGCAGATCTACAGGGGGAAGCTACGAGCAGTACTTC. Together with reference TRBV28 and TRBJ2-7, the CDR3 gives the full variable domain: DVKVTQSSRYLVKRTGEKVFLECVQDMDHENMFWYRQDPGLGLRLIYFSYDVKMKEKGDIPEGYSVSREKKERFSLILESASTNQTSMYLCASRSTGGSYEQYFGPGTRLTVT.

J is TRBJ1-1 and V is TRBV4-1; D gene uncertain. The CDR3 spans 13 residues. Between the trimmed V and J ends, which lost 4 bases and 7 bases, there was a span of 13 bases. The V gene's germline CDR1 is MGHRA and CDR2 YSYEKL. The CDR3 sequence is CASSPTEVSEAFF. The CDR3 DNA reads TGCGCCAGCAGCCCCACAGAGGTGAGTGAAGCTTTCTTT.

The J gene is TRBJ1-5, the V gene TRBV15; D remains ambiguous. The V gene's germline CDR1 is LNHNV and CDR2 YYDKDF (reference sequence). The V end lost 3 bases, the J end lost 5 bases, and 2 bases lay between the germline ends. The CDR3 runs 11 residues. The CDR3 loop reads CATSRDQPQHF. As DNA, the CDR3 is TGTGCCACCAGCAGGGATCAGCCCCAGCATTTT. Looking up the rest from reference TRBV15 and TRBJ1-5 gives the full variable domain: DAMVIQNPRYQVTQFGKPVTLSCSQTLNHNVMYWYQQKSSQAPKLLFHYYDKDFNNEADTPDNFQSRRPNTSFCFLDIRSPGLGDTAMYLCATSRDQPQHFGDGTRLSIL.

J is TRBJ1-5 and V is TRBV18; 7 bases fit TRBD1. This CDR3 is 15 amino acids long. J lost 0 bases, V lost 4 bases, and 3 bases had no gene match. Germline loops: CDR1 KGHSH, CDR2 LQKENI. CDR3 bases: TGTGCCAGCTCACGACAGGGAATTAGCAATCAGCCCCAGCATTTT. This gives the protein CASSRQGISNQPQHF.

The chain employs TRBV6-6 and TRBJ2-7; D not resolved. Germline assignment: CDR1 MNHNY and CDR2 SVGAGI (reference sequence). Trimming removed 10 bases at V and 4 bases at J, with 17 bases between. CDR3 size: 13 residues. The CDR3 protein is CATGSPGPYEQYF. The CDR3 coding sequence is TGTGCCACTGGGTCCCCTGGGCCGTACGAGCAGTACTTC.

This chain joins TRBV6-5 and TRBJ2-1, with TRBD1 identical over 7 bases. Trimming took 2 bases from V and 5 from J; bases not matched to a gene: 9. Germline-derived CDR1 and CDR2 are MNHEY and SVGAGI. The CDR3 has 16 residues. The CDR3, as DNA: TGTGCCAGCAGTTACATTGGGACAGCCAATAACAATGAGCAGTTCTTC. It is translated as CASSYIGTANNNEQFF.

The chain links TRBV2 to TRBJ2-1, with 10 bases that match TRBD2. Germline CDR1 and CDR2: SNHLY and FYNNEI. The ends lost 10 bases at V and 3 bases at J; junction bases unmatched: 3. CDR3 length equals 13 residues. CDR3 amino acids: CAKREGLYNEQFF. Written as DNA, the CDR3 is TGTGCCAAGCGGGAGGGGCTCTACAATGAGCAGTTCTTC.